One T cell receptor (beta chain) is described in this entry. The CDR3 sequence is 12 residues long. Germline CDR1 SNHLY, CDR2 FYNNEI. With 6 bases removed from V and 4 bases from J, the gap between germline ends came to 9 bases. Original handling: Quantification of nucleated cells was approximated via reference gene primer amplification. The repertoire was sequenced with immunoSEQ multiplex PCR; TCRdb's copy has only in-frame clones and lacks some. The D gene and trimming were derived from the DNA, and the V and J assignments and clone size from that table. This table has 250,000 to 300,000 clones, around 90% appearing once. These data come from a study of blood T cell repertoires in COVID-19. Study-level information: The United States, Italy and Spain supplied acute and convalescent COVID-19 samples.

Participants came from 24 US areas, aged about 18 to 100 years. What the recovered Cohort 3 donors had was two negative PCRs, clearance, or symptom resolution. This chain links TRBV2 with TRBJ1-2, with D perhaps TRBD1 (6 bases). The sequence was collected from a woman between 35 and 50 years old who had recovered from COVID-19. Sequencing was carried out using PBMCs or T cells enriched from blood (not recorded which). The CDR3 sequence is CASRADSYGYTF. As DNA, the CDR3 is TGTGCCAGCAGGGCGGACAGCTATGGCTACACCTTC.